These 8 T cell receptor beta chains share one sample of origin, sequenced in a study of blood T cell repertoires in COVID-19. Libraries were prepared by immunoSEQ multiplex PCR; TCRdb keeps only in-frame clonotypes and omits some of them. The data hold around 350,000 clones, with 70% to 90% observed a single time. Material: peripheral blood. Source of these receptors: a human donor in a cohort sampled during active COVID-19.

The chain couples TRBV28 to TRBJ2-7, with a weak D call TRBD2 (5 bases). The CDR3 runs 16 residues. Germline values: CDR1 MDHEN, CDR2 SYDVKM. V was shortened by 3 bases and J by 4 bases, with 19 bases between the two germline ends. The DNA for the CDR3 is TGTGCCAGCAGTTTTCCAGACGGAGGTTCTAGTTACGAGCAGTACTTC. This encodes CASSFPDGGSSYEQYF.

The chain employs TRBV19 and TRBJ2-1, with 7 bases fitting TRBD1. The ends lost 3 bases at V and 0 bases at J; junction bases unmatched: 2. The V gene's germline CDR1 is LNHDA and CDR2 SQIVND (reference sequence). The CDR3 contains 15 residues. The CDR3 nucleotides read TGTGCCAGTAGTATCCGGGACAGCTCCTACAATGAGCAGTTCTTC. Protein product: CASSIRDSSYNEQFF.

The chain employs TRBV5-5 and TRBJ2-3, with D maybe TRBD1 (6 bases). V gave up 2 bases and J gave up 2 bases, with 12 bases separating them. This CDR3 contains 15 residues. Germline V gene data show CDR1 as SGHKS and CDR2 as YYEKEE (reference sequence). The CDR3 protein is CASSLRTAFTDTQYF. CDR3 nucleotide sequence: TGTGCCAGCAGCTTAAGGACAGCCTTCACAGATACGCAGTATTTT.

CDR3 in amino acids: CASSLDPEGPEAFF. CDR3 DNA: TGTGCCAGCAGTCTGGACCCGGAGGGCCCTGAAGCTTTCTTT. This chain links TRBV2 with TRBJ1-1; D gene unclear. The V end lost 5 bases, the J end lost 6 bases, and 16 bases lay between the germline ends. CDR1 is SNHLY, CDR2 FYNNEI, per germline. The CDR3 has 14 residues.

V is TRBV28 and J is TRBJ2-7; TRBD1 matches at 7 bases. This CDR3 contains 13 residues. J gave up 2 bases and V 5 bases, and 3 bases lay outside the gene matches. CDR1 is MDHEN, CDR2 SYDVKM, per germline. CDR3 amino acids: CASSLTGTYEQYF. The CDR3 DNA reads TGTGCCAGCAGTCTGACAGGGACCTACGAGCAGTACTTC.

This clone was counted between two and nine times. The chain recombines TRBV6-1 with TRBJ2-7; 8 bases agree with TRBD1. The CDR3 length is 16 residues. CDR1 is MNHNS and CDR2 is SASEGT in the germline V gene. V shed 2 bases and J 0 bases; nucleotides not matched to a gene: 6. The CDR3 bases are TGTGCCAGCAGTGAATGGGGACAGGCCAGCTCCTACGAGCAGTACTTC. Its translation: CASSEWGQASSYEQYF.

This clone has more than one count but fewer than ten. V gene TRBV9 combines with J gene TRBJ1-3; possible D gene TRBD1, 5 bases. The germline V gene encodes CDR1 SGDLS and CDR2 YYNGEE. With 3 bases removed from V and 4 bases from J, the gap between germline ends came to 11 bases. CDR3 length equals 14 residues. This chain's CDR3 is CASSAGGEGNTIYF. For the CDR3, the DNA is TGTGCCAGCAGCGCCGGGGGGGAGGGAAACACCATATATTTT.

With regard to this clone: At the DNA level, this CDR3 is encoded by other sequences in the same sample as well. This rearrangement joins TRBV29-1 to TRBJ1-2; 7 positions agree with TRBD1. The CDR3 has 12 residues. Germline CDR1 SQVTM, CDR2 ANQGSEA. V lost 6 bases and J lost 2; bases outside the gene matches: 3. CDR3: CSVQTGNYGYTF. In DNA form, the CDR3 reads TGCAGCGTCCAGACAGGGAACTATGGCTACACCTTC.